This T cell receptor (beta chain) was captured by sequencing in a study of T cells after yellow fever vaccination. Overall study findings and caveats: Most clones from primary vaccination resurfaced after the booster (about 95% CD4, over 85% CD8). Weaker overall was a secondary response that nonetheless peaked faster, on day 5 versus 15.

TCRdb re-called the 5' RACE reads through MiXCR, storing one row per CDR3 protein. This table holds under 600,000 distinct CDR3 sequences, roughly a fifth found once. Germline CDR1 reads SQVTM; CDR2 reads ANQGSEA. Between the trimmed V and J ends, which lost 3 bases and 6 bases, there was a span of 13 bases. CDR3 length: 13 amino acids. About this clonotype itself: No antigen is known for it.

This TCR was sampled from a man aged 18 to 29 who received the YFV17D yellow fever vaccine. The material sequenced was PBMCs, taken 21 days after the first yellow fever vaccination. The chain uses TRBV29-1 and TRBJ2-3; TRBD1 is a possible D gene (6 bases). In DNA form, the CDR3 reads TGCAGCGTTGATCGTACAGGGAAGGATACGCAGTATTTT. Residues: CSVDRTGKDTQYF.